This T cell receptor beta chain was identified during a study of blood T cell repertoires in COVID-19. From germline, CDR1 is SGHRS and CDR2 YFSETQ. The CDR3 runs to 15 residues. V was clipped by 0 bases and J by 14 bases, with 23 bases between them. TCRdb's table, derived via immunoSEQ multiplex PCR, lists solely in-frame clones and lacks some. The sample consists of about 150,000 clones, about 79% of them appearing once. The gene calls are TRBV5-1 and TRBJ1-2; D is possibly TRBD1 (5 bases). Sequencing was carried out using peripheral blood. This clonotype was obtained from a woman aged 50 to 65 with acute or convalescent COVID-19. The CDR3 DNA sequence: TGCGCCAGCAGCTTGGGAAGCCCCGCCAGACAGACGGGTACCTTC. It codes for CASSLGSPARQTGTF.